These 21 T cell receptor beta chains came from one sample sequenced in a study of T cell responses to AZD1222 COVID-19 vaccine. Sequencing used immunoSEQ multiplex PCR; TCRdb keeps in-frame clones, though not all of them. The repertoire holds 100,000 to 130,000 clones, with about nine tenths as singletons. This material consisted of peripheral blood, taken on day 0 of AZD1222 vaccination. These receptors originate from an adult in good health.

This clone appeared a single time. The rearrangement joins TRBV2 to TRBJ1-1; D is uncertain. The germline CDR1 and CDR2 sequences are SNHLY and FYNNEI. CDR3 size: 12 residues. The V end lost 5 bases, the J end lost 8 bases, and 12 bases lay between the germline ends. CDR3 residues: CASSLGRYEAFF. The DNA for the CDR3 is TGTGCCAGCAGTCTCGGCAGGTACGAAGCTTTCTTT.

The J gene is TRBJ1-1, the V gene TRBV7-9; D is ambiguous. In germline, CDR1 is SEHNR, CDR2 FQNEAQ (reference sequence). Between the trimmed V and J ends, which lost 4 bases and 8 bases, there was a span of 11 bases. CDR3 length: 12 residues. As DNA, the CDR3 is TGTGCCAGCAGCTCCGTCGAACTGGAAGCTTTCTTT. Translated: CASSSVELEAFF.

This chain's CDR3 is CASSSKGYGYTF. DNA for the CDR3: TGTGCCAGCAGTTCTAAGGGCTATGGCTACACCTTC. This chain links TRBV6-5 with TRBJ1-2; no definite D call. CDR1 MNHEY and CDR2 SVGAGI come from the germline V gene. Trimming stripped 4 bases from V and 4 bases from J, with 7 bases between. The CDR3 loop spans 12 amino acids.

The chain recombines TRBV18 with TRBJ1-2, with TRBD1 identical over 9 bases. Germline trimming cut 3 bases from V and 4 bases from J; bases unmatched to any gene: 3. Per germline, CDR1 KGHSH and CDR2 LQKENI. The CDR3 extends over 14 amino acids. CDR3 amino acids: CASSPDRGSYGYTF. The CDR3 nucleotides are TGTGCCAGCTCACCGGACAGGGGCTCCTATGGCTACACCTTC. Full variable domain (outside the CDR3, taken from reference TRBV18 and TRBJ1-2): NAGVMQNPRHLVRRRGQEARLRCSPMKGHSHVYWYRQLPEEGLKFMVYLQKENIIDESGMPKERFSAEFPKEGPSILRIQQVVRGDSAAYFCASSPDRGSYGYTFGSGTRLTVV.

The V and J genes are TRBV4-2 and TRBJ2-3, with D perhaps TRBD2 (6 bases). Germline-derived CDR1 and CDR2 are LGHNA and YNFKEQ. The CDR3 is 17 amino acids. V was cut by 4 bases and J by 2 bases, with 19 bases left in between. The CDR3 loop is CASSPSPAGRNTDTQYF. CDR3 nucleotide sequence: TGTGCCAGCAGCCCCTCGCCCGCAGGGAGGAACACAGATACGCAGTATTTT.

This clone was counted only a few times. The chain recombines TRBV19 with TRBJ1-1; no firm D call. Trimming took 3 bases from V and 11 from J, leaving 16 bases between them. There are 13 residues in the CDR3. Germline-derived CDR1 and CDR2 are LNHDA and SQIVND (reference sequence). The CDR3 nucleotides read TGTGCCAGTAGTATTAATCAGGAAGGTGGGGCTTTCTTT. As protein: CASSINQEGGAFF.

This CDR3 reads CSARQETQYF. The CDR3 nucleotides are TGCAGCGCGAGACAGGAGACCCAGTACTTC. This chain joins TRBV29-1 and TRBJ2-5; weak D call: TRBD1 (5 bases). CDR3 length: 10 amino acids. From germline, CDR1 is SQVTM and CDR2 ANQGSEA. The germline V and J ends were trimmed by 7 bases and 5 bases, with 8 bases remaining between them. The complete variable domain, with remaining parts taken from reference TRBV29-1 and TRBJ2-5, reads SAVISQKPSRDICQRGTSLTIQCQVDSQVTMMFWYRQQPGQSLTLIATANQGSEATYESGFVIDKFPISRPNLTFSTLTVSNMSPEDSSIYLCSARQETQYFGPGTRLLVL.

The count of this clone is one. The CDR3 loop reads CASSIKRQDNQPQHF. The CDR3 DNA is TGTGCCAGTAGTATAAAAAGACAGGACAATCAGCCCCAGCATTTT. V gene TRBV19 combines with J gene TRBJ1-5, with D tentatively TRBD1 (6 bases). V was pared by 2 bases and J by 3 bases, with 11 bases between. The CDR3 extends over 15 amino acids. Looked up from germline, CDR1 is LNHDA and CDR2 is SQIVND (reference sequence).

The J gene is TRBJ2-2, the V gene TRBV7-3; the match to TRBD1 covers 9 bases. This CDR3 is 17 amino acids long. The germline CDR1 and CDR2 sequences are SGHTA and FQGTGA. Germline trimming cut 2 bases from V and 6 bases from J; bases unmatched to any gene: 10. CDR3 region: CASSLFATGGKSGELFF. CDR3 nucleotides: TGTGCCAGCAGCTTATTTGCGACAGGGGGTAAATCCGGGGAGCTGTTTTTT.

The rearrangement joins TRBV28 to TRBJ2-3, with 12 bases identical to TRBD2. Germline V gene data show CDR1 as MDHEN and CDR2 as SYDVKM. This CDR3 region has 16 residues. The J segment lost 0 bases and the V segment lost 10 bases, leaving 8 bases of the junction unmatched. The CDR3 coding sequence is TGTGCCATCCCCTCCGGACTAGCGGGAAGCACAGATACGCAGTATTTT. Translating gives CAIPSGLAGSTDTQYF.

This clone was seen just once. The gene calls are TRBV5-6 and TRBJ1-2, with D possibly being TRBD1 (6 bases). V was pared by 3 bases and J by 8 bases, with 17 bases between. This CDR3 has 14 amino acids. Germline V lookup: CDR1 SGHDT, CDR2 YYEEEE. The CDR3 sequence is CASSYREVEMGYTF. The CDR3 coding sequence is TGTGCCAGCAGCTACAGGGAGGTAGAAATGGGCTACACCTTC.

The gene calls are TRBV10-3 and TRBJ2-7; 7 nucleotides line up with TRBD1. Germline CDR1 reads ENHRY; CDR2 reads SYGVKD. The V segment lost 9 bases and the J segment 0 bases; nucleotides outside the gene matches: 2. The CDR3 is made up of 12 amino acids. In DNA form, the CDR3 reads TGTGCCATGGGGACAGTCTCCTACGAGCAGTACTTC. It yields the protein CAMGTVSYEQYF.

The CDR3 sequence is CASSAPSGQTFINYGYTF. As DNA, the CDR3 is TGCGCCAGCAGCGCCCCCTCGGGACAGACTTTCATTAACTATGGCTACACCTTC. The gene calls are TRBV5-1 and TRBJ1-2, with 7 bases that match TRBD1. J lost 1 base, V lost 4 bases, and 16 bases had no gene match. Germline V gene data show CDR1 as SGHRS and CDR2 as YFSETQ. CDR3 length: 18 residues.

J is TRBJ1-4 and V is TRBV7-2, with a weak D call TRBD1 (6 bases). Germline CDR1 reads SGHTA; CDR2 reads FQGNSA. Trimming stripped 4 bases from V and 11 bases from J, with 17 bases between. CDR3 length equals 14 residues. DNA of the CDR3: TGTGCCAGCAGCTCTACAGGGAAAGGGGGGAAACTGTTTTTT. Protein product: CASSSTGKGGKLFF.

In this sample, this clone turned up once. The rearrangement joins TRBV14 to TRBJ2-2; D possibly corresponds to TRBD2 (6 bases). This CDR3 is built from 15 residues. V lost 3 bases and J lost 2, with 10 bases in between. Germline V lookup: CDR1 SGHDN, CDR2 FVKESK. As DNA, the CDR3 is TGTGCCAGCAGCCAGCCGGGGGAAAACACCGGGGAGCTGTTTTTT. Translation gives CASSQPGENTGELFF.

This clone occurred a few times. The rearrangement uses TRBV28 and TRBJ2-5; 10 nucleotides align to TRBD2. Germline trimming cut 1 base from V and 7 bases from J; bases unmatched to any gene: 6. The CDR3 runs 15 residues. Germline V gene sequence: CDR1 MDHEN, CDR2 SYDVKM. This chain's CDR3 is CASSLSPSGGLTQYF. CDR3 DNA sequence: TGTGCCAGCAGTTTATCCCCTAGCGGGGGTCTGACCCAGTACTTC.

Only one count was recorded for this clone. This chain joins TRBV2 and TRBJ2-1; 12 bases fit TRBD2. The V gene's germline CDR1 is SNHLY and CDR2 FYNNEI. The J segment lost 6 bases and the V segment lost 7 bases, leaving 10 bases of the junction unmatched. This CDR3 region has 16 residues. CDR3: CASTQVRLAGVNEQFF. In DNA, the CDR3 is TGTGCCAGCACCCAAGTTAGACTAGCGGGAGTCAATGAGCAGTTCTTC.

V usage is TRBV6-2 or TRBV6-3 and J usage is TRBJ1-6, with a possible D match to TRBD1 (6 bases). The V and J ends lost 5 bases and 0 bases respectively, with 14 bases between them. The CDR3 is made up of 17 amino acids. The germline CDR1 and CDR2 sequences are MNHEY and SVGEGT. The CDR3 nucleotides are TGTGCCAGCAGTCTGGGACACCTGAGCTCCTATAATTCACCCCTCCACTTT. Residues: CASSLGHLSSYNSPLHF.

The genes are TRBV7-7 and TRBJ2-2; either TRBD1 or TRBD2 may supply D (5 bases each). Germline CDR1 reads SSHAT; CDR2 reads FNYEAQ (reference sequence). The CDR3 length is 13 residues. V was pared by 6 bases and J by 4 bases, with 9 bases between. The CDR3 loop is CASSRDVTGELFF. CDR3 in DNA: TGTGCCAGCAGTCGGGACGTCACCGGGGAGCTGTTTTTT. Full variable domain (outside the CDR3, taken from reference TRBV7-7 and TRBJ2-2): GAGVSQSPRYKVTKRGQDVTLRCDPISSHATLYWYQQALGQGPEFLTYFNYEAQPDKSGLPSDRFSAERPEGSISTLTIQRTEQRDSAMYRCASSRDVTGELFFGEGSRLTVL.

This chain connects TRBV6-2 or TRBV6-3 to TRBJ2-1; TRBD1 aligns across 9 bases. Germline V lookup: CDR1 MNHEY, CDR2 SVGEGT. J lost 3 bases, V lost 0 bases, and 12 bases had no gene match. The CDR3 contains 19 residues. CDR3 in DNA: TGTGCCAGCAGTTACTCGTTGAACTCGGACAGGGGCTTCTACAATGAGCAGTTCTTC. It specifies CASSYSLNSDRGFYNEQFF.

The genes are TRBV7-9 and TRBJ2-1; D is possibly TRBD2 (6 bases). With 8 bases removed from V and 5 bases from J, the gap between germline ends came to 13 bases. Germline V gives CDR1 SEHNR, CDR2 FQNEAQ (reference sequence). The CDR3 is made up of 13 amino acids. CDR3 in amino acids: CASQPRGNNEQFF. In DNA form, the CDR3 reads TGTGCCAGCCAACCCCGGGGGAACAATGAGCAGTTCTTC. Filled out from reference TRBV7-9 and TRBJ2-1, the complete variable domain reads DTGVSQNPRHKITKRGQNVTFRCDPISEHNRLYWYRQTLGQGPEFLTYFQNEAQLEKSRLLSDRFSAERPKGSFSTLEIQRTEQGDSAMYLCASQPRGNNEQFFGPGTRLTVL.